These 11 T cell receptor beta chains were sequenced from one sample in a study of PD-1 blockade in classical Hodgkin lymphoma. The method was immunoSEQ multiplex PCR; TCRdb's version includes in-frame clones alone and lacks a portion of them. The data show some 11,000 clones, with approximately 80% seen just once and 34% held by the top ten. Every one of the patients relapsed after autologous stem cell transplantation (brentuximab vedotin exposure was variable). The sample in question was peripheral blood mononuclear cells (PBMCs), obtained before the second cycle of nivolumab. These receptors all come from a human donor with classical Hodgkin lymphoma.

The CDR3, as DNA: TGTGCCAGCAGTCGGAACAGGTTATTAAATATCGATGAGCAGTTCTTC. Translating it yields CASSRNRLLNIDEQFF. The gene calls are TRBV27 and TRBJ2-1; D perhaps matches TRBD1 (5 bases). The CDR3 runs 16 residues. Trimming removed 5 bases at V and 8 bases at J, with 22 bases between. CDR1 and CDR2 (germline): MNHEY, SMNVEV (reference sequence).

J is TRBJ1-1 and V is TRBV21-1. TRBV21-1 is a known pseudogene. This CDR3 is 13 amino acids long. For the CDR3, the DNA is TGTGCCAGCAGCAAGGGGGGTTCCACTGAAGCTTTCTTT. Amino acid sequence: CASSKGGSTEAFF.

Written as DNA, the CDR3 is TGTGCCAGTAGTAATAGAGCGGGGAAGACCTACGAGCAGTACTTC. It yields the protein CASSNRAGKTYEQYF. The chain has TRBV19 and TRBJ2-7; 7 bases match TRBD2. Germline trimming cut 4 bases from V and 2 bases from J; bases unmatched to any gene: 8. Per germline, CDR1 LNHDA and CDR2 SQIVND (reference sequence). This CDR3 is 15 amino acids long.

The CDR3 region has the DNA TGTGCCAGCAGCTTATTTCGGACTAGCGACGTGGAGACCCAGTACTTC. It codes for CASSLFRTSDVETQYF. This chain joins TRBV11-2 and TRBJ2-5; 9 positions match TRBD2. The V segment lost 2 bases and the J segment 5 bases; nucleotides outside the gene matches: 9. CDR3 size: 16 residues. The germline CDR1 and CDR2 sequences are SGHAT and FQNNGV.

The V gene is TRBV4-1, the J gene TRBJ2-3; 7 nucleotides line up with TRBD2. This CDR3 has 15 residues. J lost 4 bases, V lost 5 bases, and 9 bases had no gene match. Germline CDR1 is MGHRA and CDR2 is YSYEKL. CDR3 bases: TGCGCCAGCAGCGCGAGGACTAGAGGGGCAGATACGCAGTATTTT. It specifies CASSARTRGADTQYF.

This rearrangement joins TRBV1 to TRBJ1-2. TRBV1 counts as a pseudogene. CDR3 length equals 16 residues. The DNA of the CDR3 is TGCACCAGCAGCCGTAGCGGTTTGCGAAAGACCTATGGCTACACCTTC. This codes for CTSSRSGLRKTYGYTF.

V is TRBV5-1 and J is TRBJ1-5, with D maybe TRBD1 (5 bases). CDR1 is SGHRS and CDR2 is YFSETQ in the germline V gene. Trimming shortened V by 4 bases and J by 5 bases, and 13 bases separated the two germline ends. This CDR3 region has 14 residues. The DNA for the CDR3 is TGCGCCAGCAGCCCGGGACTTAGGGATCAGCCCCAGCATTTT. Protein sequence: CASSPGLRDQPQHF.

The chain has TRBV6-6 and TRBJ1-4, with 7 bases lining up with TRBD1. The CDR3 is 16 amino acids. J lost 8 bases, V lost 7 bases, and 16 bases had no gene match. In germline, CDR1 is MNHNY, CDR2 SVGAGI (reference sequence). CDR3 sequence reads: CASTILPAGGVEKLFF. In DNA, the CDR3 is TGTGCCAGCACCATCCTTCCGGCAGGGGGGGTGGAAAAACTGTTTTTT.

This chain connects TRBV5-8 to TRBJ1-4; D unclear. Germline-derived CDR1 and CDR2 are SGHTS and YDEGEE. The CDR3 runs to 17 residues. V lost 0 bases, J lost 0 bases, and 12 bases lay in between. CDR3 sequence: CASSLALSPATNEKLFF. The CDR3 coding sequence is TGTGCCAGCAGCTTGGCCCTAAGCCCTGCAACTAATGAAAAACTGTTTTTT.

The chain combines TRBV7-3 with TRBJ2-6, with TRBD2 matching 9 bases. Germline lookup yields CDR1 SGHTA and CDR2 FQGTGA. Germline trimming cut 5 bases from V and 0 bases from J; bases unmatched to any gene: 11. The length of the CDR3 is 19 residues. CDR3: CASSEKPGTSLSGANVLTF. As DNA, the CDR3 is TGTGCCAGCAGCGAAAAACCCGGGACTAGCCTCTCTGGGGCCAACGTCCTGACTTTC. Full variable domain (missing parts from reference TRBV7-3 and TRBJ2-6): GAGVSQTPSNKVTEKGKYVELRCDPISGHTALYWYRQSLGQGPEFLIYFQGTGAADDSGLPNDRFFAVRPEGSVSTLKIQRTERGDSAVYLCASSEKPGTSLSGANVLTFGAGSRLTVL.

The chain links TRBV28 to TRBJ1-1; TRBD1 agrees at 9 bases. The CDR3 length is 14 residues. Germline CDR1 reads MDHEN; CDR2 reads SYDVKM. With V trimmed by 6 bases and J by 4 bases, 6 bases remained unmatched. The DNA of the CDR3 is TGTGCCAGCAGGGGGACAGGGAGGATCACTGAAGCTTTCTTT. Amino acids: CASRGTGRITEAFF. The full variable domain, with the rest looked up from reference TRBV28 and TRBJ1-1, is DVKVTQSSRYLVKRTGEKVFLECVQDMDHENMFWYRQDPGLGLRLIYFSYDVKMKEKGDIPEGYSVSREKKERFSLILESASTNQTSMYLCASRGTGRITEAFFGQGTRLTVV.